The subject of this entry is one T cell receptor beta chain. The antigen remains unidentified. The data derive from a study of shared clonotypes between healthy human individuals. The study's findings and limits: Around 5% of naive CD4 clonotypes were common to a few donors.

From germline, CDR1 is SGHAT and CDR2 FQNNGV. There are 14 residues in the CDR3. Losses at the gene ends were 5 bases for V and 3 bases for J; bases not matched to a gene: 6. Repertoires were generated with immunoSEQ multiplex PCR, while TCRdb's copy carries only in-frame clones and drops some. The sample lists roughly 1,000,000 clones, 70% to 80% occurring once. This chain joins TRBV11-2 and TRBJ2-7; 8 nucleotides match TRBD2. Sequenced: memory CD4+ T cells from PBMCs. Subset here: CD45RA-negative fraction. The receptor was isolated from a young man in good health. Some clones in this sample may be carry-over from other donors' samples. The CDR3 DNA sequence: TGTGCCAGCAGCCACCCTCGGGGGGGCTACGAGCAGTACTTC. It specifies CASSHPRGGYEQYF.